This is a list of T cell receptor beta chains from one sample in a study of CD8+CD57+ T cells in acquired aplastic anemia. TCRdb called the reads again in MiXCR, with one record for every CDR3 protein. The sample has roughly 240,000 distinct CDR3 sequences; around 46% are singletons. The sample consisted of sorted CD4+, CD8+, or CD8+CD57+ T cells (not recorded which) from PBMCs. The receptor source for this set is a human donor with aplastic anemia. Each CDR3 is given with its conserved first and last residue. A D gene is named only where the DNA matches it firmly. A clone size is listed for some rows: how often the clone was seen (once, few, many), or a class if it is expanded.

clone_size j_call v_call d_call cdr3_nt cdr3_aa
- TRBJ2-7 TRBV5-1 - TGCGCCAGCAGCTTTGGGGCGGGGGCCAGGGTGTCCTACGAGCAGTACTTC CASSFGAGARVSYEQYF
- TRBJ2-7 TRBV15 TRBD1 TGTGCCACCAGCAGAGAGGGACAGAGCACCTACGAGCAGTACTTC CATSREGQSTYEQYF
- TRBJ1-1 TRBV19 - TGTGCCAGTAGGGAAGGGGGAGGGGACACTGAAGCTTTCTTT CASREGGGDTEAFF
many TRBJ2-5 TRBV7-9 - TGTGCCGATGGGACCCGGGACTCGCAAGAGACCCAGTACTTC CADGTRDSQETQYF
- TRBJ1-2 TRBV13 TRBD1 TGTGCCAGCAGCTTTCCGGACAGGGGAGGGGACTATGGCTACACCTTC CASSFPDRGGDYGYTF
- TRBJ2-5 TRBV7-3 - TGCGCCAGCAGCCAAGGGAGAAAAGAGACCCAGTACTTC CASSQGRKETQYF
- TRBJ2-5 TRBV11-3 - TGTGCCAGCAGCTTCCCCTCCCTGGACTTC CASSFPSLDF
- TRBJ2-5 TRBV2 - TGTGCCAGCGGGGCTCGAGAGACCCAGTACTTC CASGARETQYF
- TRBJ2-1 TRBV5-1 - TGCGCCAGCAGCCCAGGACGCGAGTATTACAATGAGCAGCTCTTC CASSPGREYYNEQLF
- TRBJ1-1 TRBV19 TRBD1 TGTGCCAGTAGTTGGGACAGGAAGGCTTTCTTT CASSWDRKAFF
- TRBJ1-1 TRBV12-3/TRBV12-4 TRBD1 TGTGCCAGCAGTCCGGGACAGGGGGACCTGAACACTGAAGCTTTCTTT CASSPGQGDLNTEAFF
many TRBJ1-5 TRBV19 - TGTGCCAGTAGTATTGCAGGGTACGGCAATCAGCCCCAGCATTTT CASSIAGYGNQPQHF
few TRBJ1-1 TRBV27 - TGTGCCAGCAGTTTATATCAGAACACTGAAGCTTTCTTT CASSLYQNTEAFF
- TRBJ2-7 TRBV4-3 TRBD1 TGCGCCAGCAGCCAAGTGAAAGGGGGCACCTACGAGCAGTACTTC CASSQVKGGTYEQYF
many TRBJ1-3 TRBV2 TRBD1 TGTGCCAGCAGTTTACTAATTACAGGGGAAGGTGGAAACACCATATATTTT CASSLLITGEGGNTIYF
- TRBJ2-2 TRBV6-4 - TGTGCCAGCAGCTACAGGGCTAGCGGGGAGCTGTTTTTT CASSYRASGELFF
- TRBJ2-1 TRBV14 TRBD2 TGTGCCAGCAGCCATTATAGCGGGAATTACAATGAGCAGTTCTTC CASSHYSGNYNEQFF
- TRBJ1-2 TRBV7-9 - TGTGCCAGCAGTTTGGGTATGGGGTATGGCTACACCTTC CASSLGMGYGYTF
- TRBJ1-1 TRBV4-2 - TGTGCCAGCAGCCAACAAGGGGGGAGCGCTGAAGCTTTCTTT CASSQQGGSAEAFF
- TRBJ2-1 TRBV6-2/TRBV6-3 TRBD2 TGTGCCAGCAGTCCTAGCGGGGGGGTGATTGAGCAGTTCTTC CASSPSGGVIEQFF
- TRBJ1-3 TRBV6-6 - TGTGCCAGCAGGGACCGGGACACTCCTGCGGACACCATATATTTT CASRDRDTPADTIYF
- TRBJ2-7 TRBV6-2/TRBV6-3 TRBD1 TGTGCCAGCAGCAACGGGACAGGGACCTACGAGCAGTACTTC CASSNGTGTYEQYF
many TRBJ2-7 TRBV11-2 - TGTGCCAGCAGCTTATCTGGCCTCTACGAGCAGTACTTC CASSLSGLYEQYF
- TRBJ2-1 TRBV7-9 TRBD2 TGTGCCAGCAGCCCCAGCGGGGGCTACTCCTACAATGAGCAGTTCTTC CASSPSGGYSYNEQFF
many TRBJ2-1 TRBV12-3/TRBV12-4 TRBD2 TGTGCCAGCAGCACCGGACTAGCGGCTGAGCAGTTCTTC CASSTGLAAEQFF
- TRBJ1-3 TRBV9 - TGTGCCAGCAGCGTAGAGGGACACATCTCTGGAAACACCATATATTTT CASSVEGHISGNTIYF